This T cell receptor beta chain comes out of a study of sequential checkpoint blockade in melanoma. Data came from immunoSEQ multiplex PCR; TCRdb stores just in-frame clones and leaves some out. The sample includes 15,000 to 20,000 clones, under 65% seen only once; the top ten take around 17%. V was trimmed by 1 base and J by 8 bases, leaving 10 bases between them. CDR3 length equals 13 residues. Germline-derived CDR1 and CDR2 are SGHDT and YYEEEE. Sample treatment: randomized to nivolumab then ipilimumab (arm A) or the reverse (arm B). Live CD3+CD8+ CD19− CD56− cells were sorted from PBMCs. The sequence was collected from a human donor with melanoma. Specimen: CD8+ T cells sorted from blood (inferred from file names), collected from a patient given nivolumab and ipilimumab in sequence. The V and J genes are TRBV5-6 and TRBJ2-1; D is uncertain. The CDR3 nucleotides read TGTGCCAGCAGCTTGAACCTTGGCCATGAGCAGTTCTTC. Translating it yields CASSLNLGHEQFF.